A selection of T cell receptor beta chains follows, all from one sample in a study of T cell responses to AZD1222 COVID-19 vaccine. Libraries were prepared by immunoSEQ multiplex PCR; TCRdb keeps only in-frame clonotypes and omits some of them. The sample includes 87,000 or so clones, about 90% of them seen just once. This specimen was peripheral blood, taken on day 0 of AZD1222 vaccination. These receptors came from an adult in good health. Each CDR3 is given without its conserved first and last residue. Each record gives: CDR3 protein, clone size, J gene, V gene, D gene. D genes are given only for firm matches. The size of a clone is reported for some rows only, either as once, few or many, or as a class for expanded clones.

CDR3: ASSQDNYEQY; size: -; J: TRBJ2-7; V: TRBV5-1; D: -
CDR3: ASRATAHEQY; size: few; J: TRBJ2-7; V: TRBV5-1; D: -
CDR3: ASSWGRSYEQY; size: -; J: TRBJ2-7; V: TRBV27; D: -
CDR3: SATGISSYEQY; size: -; J: TRBJ2-7; V: TRBV29-1; D: TRBD1
CDR3: ASTPLAGELF; size: -; J: TRBJ2-2; V: TRBV7-9; D: -
CDR3: ASSYVGSGNTIY; size: -; J: TRBJ1-3; V: TRBV6-5; D: -
CDR3: ASSFGQGPYNSPLH; size: -; J: TRBJ1-6; V: TRBV7-2; D: -
CDR3: ASSQDLSRGQSYEQY; size: -; J: TRBJ2-7; V: TRBV4-3; D: TRBD1
CDR3: ASSFRGDSSGNTIY; size: -; J: TRBJ1-3; V: TRBV7-2; D: TRBD1
CDR3: ASSQDFGEQF; size: -; J: TRBJ2-1; V: TRBV3-1/TRBV3-2; D: -
CDR3: ASSLVGGRLANYGYT; size: -; J: TRBJ1-2; V: TRBV5-1; D: TRBD1
CDR3: ASSPTAENTGELF; size: -; J: TRBJ2-2; V: TRBV18; D: -
CDR3: ASKFDEVEQPQH; size: few; J: TRBJ1-5; V: TRBV19; D: -
CDR3: ASISLGGGAGTQY; size: -; J: TRBJ2-3; V: TRBV27; D: TRBD2
CDR3: ASSSGQGAPYEQY; size: -; J: TRBJ2-7; V: TRBV7-9; D: TRBD1
CDR3: ASSWDRGVSYEQY; size: -; J: TRBJ2-7; V: TRBV6-5; D: TRBD1
CDR3: ASSPRFETGSYFYGYT; size: -; J: TRBJ1-2; V: TRBV3-1/TRBV3-2; D: TRBD1
CDR3: ASGFGGDTEAF; size: -; J: TRBJ1-1; V: TRBV12-5; D: -
CDR3: ASTRDVANYGYT; size: -; J: TRBJ1-2; V: TRBV2; D: -
CDR3: ASSQGLVMNTEAF; size: -; J: TRBJ1-1; V: TRBV3-1/TRBV3-2; D: -
CDR3: ASSVGARGASGNTGELF; size: -; J: TRBJ2-2; V: TRBV9; D: -
CDR3: ASSPPGYYEQY; size: once; J: TRBJ2-7; V: TRBV7-2; D: -
CDR3: ASRLRQGVHEQY; size: -; J: TRBJ2-7; V: TRBV3-1/TRBV3-2; D: TRBD1
CDR3: ASSMVSENTEAF; size: -; J: TRBJ1-1; V: TRBV19; D: -
CDR3: ASSSDIPGNTIY; size: -; J: TRBJ1-3; V: TRBV6-6; D: -
CDR3: ASSQDRLALGYT; size: -; J: TRBJ1-2; V: TRBV7-2; D: -
CDR3: ASSRTYEQY; size: once; J: TRBJ2-7; V: TRBV5-6; D: -
CDR3: ASSNRDVDEKLF; size: few; J: TRBJ1-4; V: TRBV5-1; D: -
CDR3: ASSYLTATEAF; size: -; J: TRBJ1-1; V: TRBV6-5; D: -
CDR3: ASSPGDEQY; size: -; J: TRBJ2-7; V: TRBV7-9; D: -
CDR3: SVGQDSYNEQF; size: -; J: TRBJ2-1; V: TRBV29-1; D: -
CDR3: ASAAHSDAYEQY; size: once; J: TRBJ2-7; V: TRBV4-1; D: -
CDR3: ASSPAGWGDYNEQF; size: few; J: TRBJ2-1; V: TRBV11-2; D: -
CDR3: ASSRGWGNQPQH; size: -; J: TRBJ1-5; V: TRBV6-2/TRBV6-3; D: -
CDR3: ASSPNEASGGQETQY; size: -; J: TRBJ2-5; V: TRBV18; D: TRBD2
CDR3: ASSLKENYGYT; size: -; J: TRBJ1-2; V: TRBV5-1; D: -
CDR3: ASSPDRVTGNTIY; size: -; J: TRBJ1-3; V: TRBV7-2; D: TRBD1
CDR3: SASKTGGYGYT; size: -; J: TRBJ1-2; V: TRBV20-1; D: TRBD1
CDR3: ASSFSGNYGYT; size: once; J: TRBJ1-2; V: TRBV7-8; D: -
CDR3: ASSLFSDRVGSPLH; size: -; J: TRBJ1-6; V: TRBV27; D: TRBD1
CDR3: ASSPEPDSRYEQY; size: -; J: TRBJ2-7; V: TRBV5-1; D: -
CDR3: ASSSTENYGYT; size: -; J: TRBJ1-2; V: TRBV6-2/TRBV6-3; D: -
CDR3: ASSQAGRGRNEQY; size: -; J: TRBJ2-7; V: TRBV4-1; D: TRBD1
CDR3: ASRPGQYSYEQY; size: -; J: TRBJ2-7; V: TRBV5-1; D: TRBD1
CDR3: ASSDSGQETQY; size: once; J: TRBJ2-5; V: TRBV6-2/TRBV6-3; D: -